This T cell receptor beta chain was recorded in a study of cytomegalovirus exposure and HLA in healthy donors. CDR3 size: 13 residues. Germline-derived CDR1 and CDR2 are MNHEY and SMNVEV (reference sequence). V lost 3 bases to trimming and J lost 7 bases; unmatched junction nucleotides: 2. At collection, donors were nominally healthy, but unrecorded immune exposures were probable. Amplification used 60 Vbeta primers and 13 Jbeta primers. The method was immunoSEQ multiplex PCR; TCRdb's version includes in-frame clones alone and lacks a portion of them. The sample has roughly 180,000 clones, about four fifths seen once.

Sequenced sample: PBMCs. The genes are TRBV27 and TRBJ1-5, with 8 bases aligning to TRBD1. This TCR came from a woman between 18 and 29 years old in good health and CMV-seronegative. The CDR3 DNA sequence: TGTGCCAGCAGTTTGGACAGGGTACAGCCCCAGCATTTT. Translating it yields CASSLDRVQPQHF.